Listed below are T cell receptor beta chains from one sample, sequenced in a study of blood T cell repertoires in COVID-19. Some clones are missing from TCRdb's copy, which holds only in-frame ones; the method was immunoSEQ multiplex PCR. This table has roughly 180,000 clones, about 88% appearing once. The sample was peripheral blood. Receptors originate from a woman younger than 45 with active or convalescent COVID-19. Both conserved end residues are part of each CDR3. A D gene is named only where the DNA matches it firmly. The size field is filled for only some rows; it gives once, few, many or a size class.

len	d_gene	j_gene	abundance	v_gene	CDR3aa	CDR3nt
12	TRBD1	TRBJ1-2	-	TRBV12-3/TRBV12-4	CASSSPDRAYTF	TGTGCCAGCAGTTCACCGGACAGGGCCTACACCTTC
14	TRBD1	TRBJ1-2	-	TRBV30	CAWSIQGAPYGYTF	TGTGCCTGGAGTATACAGGGGGCCCCTTATGGCTACACCTTC
14	TRBD1	TRBJ1-2	-	TRBV18	CASSPGQYESGYTF	TGTGCCAGCTCACCGGGACAGTACGAGAGTGGCTACACCTTC
15	-	TRBJ1-2	-	TRBV21-1	CASSNVAGVDYGYTF	TGTGCCAGCAGCAACGTAGCGGGTGTAGACTATGGCTACACCTTC
18	-	TRBJ1-2	-	TRBV28	CASSPFYEAYRSDYGYTF	TGTGCCAGCAGTCCTTTTTATGAAGCCTACAGGTCCGACTATGGCTACACCTTC
16	-	TRBJ1-2	-	TRBV4-1	CASSPVGGLANYGYTF	TGCGCCAGCAGCCCAGTTGGAGGGTTAGCTAACTATGGCTACACCTTC
15	TRBD1	TRBJ1-3	-	TRBV5-1	CASSPGTGLGNTIYF	TGCGCCAGCAGCCCCGGGACAGGGTTGGGAAACACCATATATTTT
15	-	TRBJ2-1	-	TRBV29-1	CSVEGLEGSYNEQFF	TGCAGCGTTGAAGGATTGGAGGGCTCCTACAATGAGCAGTTCTTC
15	TRBD1	TRBJ2-1	-	TRBV18	CASSPRDRVHNEQFF	TGTGCCAGCTCACCACGGGACAGGGTACACAATGAGCAGTTCTTC
14	-	TRBJ1-2	-	TRBV6-5	CASLRTPKMGGYTF	TGTGCCAGTTTGAGGACACCGAAGATGGGTGGCTACACCTTC
15	TRBD1	TRBJ1-5	-	TRBV28	CASSSPGQGAQPQHF	TGTGCCAGCAGTAGCCCGGGACAGGGGGCGCAGCCCCAGCATTTT
13	-	TRBJ1-2	-	TRBV27	CASSSGVYDGYTF	TGTGCCAGCAGTTCAGGGGTGTACGATGGCTACACCTTC
18	-	TRBJ1-6	-	TRBV30	CAWSARRGLVSYNSPLHF	TGTGCCTGGAGTGCTCGGCGGGGGCTGGTTTCCTATAATTCACCCCTCCACTTT
13	-	TRBJ1-1	-	TRBV5-6	CASSSIGRTEAFF	TGTGCCAGCAGCTCTATAGGGAGGACTGAAGCTTTCTTT
17	-	TRBJ1-2	-	TRBV14	CASSQDLAASKPYGYTF	TGTGCCAGCAGCCAAGATCTTGCGGCCTCCAAACCTTATGGCTACACCTTC
14	-	TRBJ1-1	-	TRBV19	CASSTLTENTEAFF	TGTGCCAGTAGTACCCTGACAGAGAACACTGAAGCTTTCTTT
17	TRBD1	TRBJ1-5	-	TRBV19	CASRPRNRGTSNQPQHF	TGTGCCAGTAGACCCCGCAACAGGGGCACTAGCAATCAGCCCCAGCATTTT
15	TRBD1	TRBJ1-5	-	TRBV19	CASSILTGVGQPQHF	TGTGCCAGTAGTATTTTAACAGGGGTGGGTCAGCCCCAGCATTTT
17	TRBD2	TRBJ2-2	-	TRBV28	CASSFLREGLSAGELFF	TGTGCCAGCAGTTTTTTGCGGGAGGGCCTTTCCGCCGGGGAGCTGTTTTTT
14	-	TRBJ2-7	-	TRBV5-4	CASSFPVAPYEQYF	TGTGCCAGCAGCTTTCCGGTTGCCCCCTACGAGCAGTACTTC
19	-	TRBJ2-1	-	TRBV21-1	CASSSRDSDSPGPYNEQFF	TGTGCCAGCAGCTCTCGGGACTCAGACTCCCCGGGCCCCTACAATGAGCAGTTCTTC
14	-	TRBJ2-2	-	TRBV7-2	CASSPDTFGGELFF	TGTGCCAGCAGCCCGGACACGTTCGGGGGGGAGCTGTTTTTT
15	TRBD2	TRBJ2-7	-	TRBV29-1	CSVELIAGGSYEQYF	TGCAGCGTTGAACTCATAGCGGGAGGGTCCTACGAGCAGTACTTC
16	-	TRBJ1-2	once	TRBV5-1	CASSSDWDAGAGGYTF	TGCGCCAGCAGCTCCGATTGGGATGCGGGGGCAGGCGGCTACACCTTC
14	TRBD1	TRBJ2-7	-	TRBV9	CASSAGTGDYEQYF	TGTGCCAGCAGCGCTGGGACAGGGGACTACGAGCAGTACTTC
12	-	TRBJ1-2	once	TRBV15	CATGWRNYGYTF	TGTGCCACCGGGTGGAGAAACTATGGCTACACCTTC
12	-	TRBJ1-1	few	TRBV11-2	CASYRGVTEAFF	TGTGCCAGCTACCGAGGAGTTACTGAAGCTTTCTTT
14	-	TRBJ1-2	-	TRBV19	CASSLGRANYGYTF	TGTGCCAGTAGTCTCGGCAGGGCTAACTATGGCTACACCTTC
13	-	TRBJ1-4	-	TRBV2	CASSERRGEKLFF	TGTGCCAGCAGTGAACGCAGGGGTGAAAAACTGTTTTTT
19	TRBD2	TRBJ2-1	-	TRBV7-9	CASSTPKTLAGGPWNEQFF	TGTGCCAGCAGCACCCCGAAGACCTTAGCGGGGGGGCCTTGGAATGAGCAGTTCTTC
14	-	TRBJ2-3	-	TRBV5-1	CASSFRAPQDTQYF	TGCGCCAGCAGCTTCAGGGCCCCACAAGATACGCAGTATTTT
18	TRBD1	TRBJ1-1	-	TRBV19	CASSTIARTGERNTEAFF	TGTGCCAGTAGTACTATAGCAAGGACAGGGGAGAGAAACACTGAAGCTTTCTTT
20	-	TRBJ2-1	-	TRBV9	CASSVVGTSHITSSYNEQFF	TGTGCCAGCAGCGTAGTTGGCACTAGCCACATTACGAGCTCCTACAATGAGCAGTTCTTC
15	-	TRBJ2-1	-	TRBV29-1	CSVPSGLSSYNEQFF	TGCAGCGTCCCGAGCGGCCTGAGCTCCTACAATGAGCAGTTCTTC
14	-	TRBJ1-1	-	TRBV7-9	CASSLLTGNTEAFF	TGTGCCAGCAGCTTATTGACAGGGAACACTGAAGCTTTCTTT
15	TRBD1	TRBJ2-7	few	TRBV28	CASSTRQGAQYEQYF	TGTGCCAGCAGCACTAGACAGGGGGCGCAATACGAGCAGTACTTC
15	TRBD1	TRBJ2-7	-	TRBV2	CASSEWGQPIYEQYF	TGTGCCAGCAGTGAATGGGGACAGCCGATCTACGAGCAGTACTTC
12	-	TRBJ2-3	-	TRBV5-1	CASSLARDTQYF	TGCGCCAGCAGCTTGGCCCGGGATACGCAGTATTTT
16	TRBD2	TRBJ2-7	-	TRBV5-1	CASSLTGTSGTYEQYF	TGCGCCAGCAGCTTAACCGGGACTAGCGGAACCTACGAGCAGTACTTC
14	-	TRBJ2-1	-	TRBV10-1	CASSPYREYNEQFF	TGCGCCAGCAGTCCGTACAGGGAATACAATGAGCAGTTCTTC
15	-	TRBJ2-7	-	TRBV11-3	CASSLVVVLHYEQYF	TGTGCCAGCAGCTTAGTAGTTGTACTTCACTACGAGCAGTACTTC
17	TRBD1	TRBJ1-1	-	TRBV19	CASTPSRTGRWNTEAFF	TGTGCCAGTACCCCCAGCAGGACAGGTCGGTGGAACACTGAAGCTTTCTTT
15	-	TRBJ2-3	-	TRBV3-1/TRBV3-2	CASSRDMTGRYTQYF	TGTGCCAGCAGCCGCGACATGACCGGGAGATATACGCAGTATTTT
14	-	TRBJ1-5	-	TRBV15	CATSTTQGYQPQHF	TGTGCCACCAGCACCACACAGGGTTATCAGCCCCAGCATTTT
13	-	TRBJ2-7	-	TRBV5-1	CASSFQGKNEQYF	TGCGCCAGCAGCTTTCAGGGGAAGAACGAGCAGTACTTC
21	TRBD1	TRBJ2-7	-	TRBV6-4	CASSDSGGQVKSRGTSYEQYF	TGTGCCAGCAGTGACTCTGGGGGACAGGTTAAATCTCGGGGAACCTCCTACGAGCAGTACTTC
13	-	TRBJ1-1	-	TRBV6-2/TRBV6-3	CASSYTRNTEAFF	TGTGCCAGCAGTTACACGAGAAACACTGAAGCTTTCTTT
17	TRBD1	TRBJ1-4	-	TRBV7-9	CASSLTQGESTNEKLFF	TGTGCCAGCAGCTTAACACAGGGGGAGTCAACTAATGAAAAACTGTTTTTT
12	TRBD1	TRBJ2-7	-	TRBV19	CATRQGAGEQYF	TGTGCCACCCGACAGGGGGCGGGAGAGCAGTACTTC
16	-	TRBJ1-1	-	TRBV10-1	CASSESTGTSGTEAFF	TGCGCCAGCAGTGAGTCGACCGGGACAAGTGGGACTGAAGCTTTCTTT